This T cell receptor (beta chain) appears in the sequencing data of a study of T cells after yellow fever vaccination. Study-level points and caveats: Primary-vaccination clones mostly resurfaced post-booster (96% CD4, roughly 90% CD8).

This clonotype was seen more than once but under ten times. Its specificity is not known. Deletions cut 4 bases from V and 1 base from J, with 14 bases between. The CDR3 extends over 15 amino acids. CDR1 is SGHNT, CDR2 YYREEE, per germline (reference sequence). TCRdb re-called the 5' RACE reads with MiXCR, one entry per CDR3 protein. Of about 220,000 distinct CDR3 sequences in the sample, 3.2% were seen once. The origin of this receptor is a man aged 18 to 30 who received the YFV17D yellow fever vaccine. The source material was CD4+ T cells sorted from PBMCs, sampled 10 days after the yellow fever booster vaccination. This chain connects TRBV5-4 to TRBJ1-1, with a tentative D call TRBD1 (6 bases). CDR3 region: CASSPRGLKNTEAFF. The CDR3 nucleotides read TGTGCCAGCAGCCCGCGGGGGCTGAAGAACACTGAAGCTTTCTTT.